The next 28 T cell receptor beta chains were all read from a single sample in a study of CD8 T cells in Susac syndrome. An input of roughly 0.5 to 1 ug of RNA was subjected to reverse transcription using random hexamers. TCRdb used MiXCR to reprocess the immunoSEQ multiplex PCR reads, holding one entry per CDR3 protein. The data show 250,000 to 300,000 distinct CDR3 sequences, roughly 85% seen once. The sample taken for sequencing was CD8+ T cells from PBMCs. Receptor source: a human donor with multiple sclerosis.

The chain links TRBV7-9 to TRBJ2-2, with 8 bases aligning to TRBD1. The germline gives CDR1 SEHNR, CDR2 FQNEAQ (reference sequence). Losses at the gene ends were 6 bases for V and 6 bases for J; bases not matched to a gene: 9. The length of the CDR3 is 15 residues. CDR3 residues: CASSLSGTGSGELFF. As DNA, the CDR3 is TGTGCCAGCAGTCTCTCCGGGACAGGCTCCGGGGAGCTGTTTTTT. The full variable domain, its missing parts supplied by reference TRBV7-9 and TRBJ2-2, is DTGVSQNPRHKITKRGQNVTFRCDPISEHNRLYWYRQTLGQGPEFLTYFQNEAQLEKSRLLSDRFSAERPKGSFSTLEIQRTEQGDSAMYLCASSLSGTGSGELFFGEGSRLTVL.

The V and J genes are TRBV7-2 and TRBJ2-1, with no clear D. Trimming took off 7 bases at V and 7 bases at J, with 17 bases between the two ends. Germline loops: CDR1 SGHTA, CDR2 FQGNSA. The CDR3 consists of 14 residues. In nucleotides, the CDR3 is TGTGCCAGCACCGAACCCGGTGGTGTGAATGAGCAGTTCTTC. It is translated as CASTEPGGVNEQFF.

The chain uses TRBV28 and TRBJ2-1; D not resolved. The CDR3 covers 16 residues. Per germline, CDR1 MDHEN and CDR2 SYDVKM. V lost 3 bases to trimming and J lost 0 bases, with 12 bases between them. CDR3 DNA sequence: TGTGCCAGCAGTTTCCCCGACCCAAGCTCCTACAATGAGCAGTTCTTC. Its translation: CASSFPDPSSYNEQFF.

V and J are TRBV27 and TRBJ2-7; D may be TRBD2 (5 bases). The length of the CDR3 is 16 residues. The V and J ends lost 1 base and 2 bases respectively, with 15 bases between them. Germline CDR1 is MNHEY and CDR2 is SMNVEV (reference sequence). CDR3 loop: CASSLLGPTGTYEQYF. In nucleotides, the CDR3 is TGTGCCAGCAGTTTATTAGGTCCCACGGGGACCTACGAGCAGTACTTC.

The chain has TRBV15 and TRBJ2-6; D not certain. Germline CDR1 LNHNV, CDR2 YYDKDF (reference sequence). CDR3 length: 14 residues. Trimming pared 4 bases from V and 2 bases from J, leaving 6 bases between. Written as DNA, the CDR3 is TGTGCCACCAGCATGGGTGCTGGGGCCAACGTCCTGACTTTC. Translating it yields CATSMGAGANVLTF.

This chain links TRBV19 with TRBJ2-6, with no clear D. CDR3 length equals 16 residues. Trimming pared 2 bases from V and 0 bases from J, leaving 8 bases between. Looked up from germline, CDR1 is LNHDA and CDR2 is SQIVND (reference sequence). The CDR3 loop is CASSIMAYSGANVLTF. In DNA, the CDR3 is TGTGCCAGTAGTATAATGGCCTACTCTGGGGCCAACGTCCTGACTTTC.

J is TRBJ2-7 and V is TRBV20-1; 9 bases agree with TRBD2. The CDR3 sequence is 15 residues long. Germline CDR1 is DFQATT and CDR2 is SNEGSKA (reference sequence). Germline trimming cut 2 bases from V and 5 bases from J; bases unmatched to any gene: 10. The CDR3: CSARIAGEMDHEQYF. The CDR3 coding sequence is TGCAGTGCTAGAATAGCGGGAGAAATGGACCACGAGCAGTACTTC.

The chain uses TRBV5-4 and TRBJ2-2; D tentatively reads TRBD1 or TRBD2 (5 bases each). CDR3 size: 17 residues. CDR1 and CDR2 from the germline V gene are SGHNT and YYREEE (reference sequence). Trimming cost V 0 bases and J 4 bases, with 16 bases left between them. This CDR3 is CASSLGDPIPSTGELFF. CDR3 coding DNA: TGTGCCAGCAGCTTGGGGGACCCGATTCCTTCCACCGGGGAGCTGTTTTTT.

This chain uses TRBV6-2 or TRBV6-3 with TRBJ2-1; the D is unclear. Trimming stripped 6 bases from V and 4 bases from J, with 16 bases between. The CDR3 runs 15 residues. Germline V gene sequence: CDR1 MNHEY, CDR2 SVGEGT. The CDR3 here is CASRPVTDGYNEQFF. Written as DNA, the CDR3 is TGTGCCAGCAGGCCGGTGACCGACGGTTACAATGAGCAGTTCTTC.

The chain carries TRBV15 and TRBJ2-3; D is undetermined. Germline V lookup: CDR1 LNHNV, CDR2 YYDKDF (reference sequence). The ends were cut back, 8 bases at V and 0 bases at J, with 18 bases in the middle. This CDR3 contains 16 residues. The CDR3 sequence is CATSIVGLLSTDTQYF. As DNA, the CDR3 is TGTGCCACCTCGATAGTAGGCCTCCTTAGCACAGATACGCAGTATTTT.

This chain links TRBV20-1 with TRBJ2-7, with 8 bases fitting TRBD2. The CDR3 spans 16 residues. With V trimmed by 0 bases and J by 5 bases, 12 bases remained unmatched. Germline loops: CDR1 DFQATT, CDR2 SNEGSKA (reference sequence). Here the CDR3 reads CSARDLRSGSVHEQYF. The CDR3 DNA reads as TGCAGTGCTAGAGATCTCCGGAGCGGGAGTGTCCACGAGCAGTACTTC.

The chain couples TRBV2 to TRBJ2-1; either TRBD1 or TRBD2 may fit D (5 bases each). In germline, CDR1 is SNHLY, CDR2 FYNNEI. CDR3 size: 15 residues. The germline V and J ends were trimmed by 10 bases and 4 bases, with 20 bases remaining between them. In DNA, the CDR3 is TGTGCCACCCTTCCGAACGGGGCCTGGTACAATGAGCAGTTCTTC. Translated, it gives CATLPNGAWYNEQFF.

This CDR3 is CALEGTGISDTQYF. In nucleotides, the CDR3 is TGTGCCCTGGAGGGGACAGGGATCTCAGATACGCAGTATTTT. The gene calls are TRBV30 and TRBJ2-3; TRBD1 agrees at 9 bases. The germline V gene has CDR1 GTSNPN and CDR2 SVGIG (reference sequence). The J segment lost 4 bases and the V segment lost 8 bases, leaving 10 bases of the junction unmatched. This CDR3 contains 14 residues.

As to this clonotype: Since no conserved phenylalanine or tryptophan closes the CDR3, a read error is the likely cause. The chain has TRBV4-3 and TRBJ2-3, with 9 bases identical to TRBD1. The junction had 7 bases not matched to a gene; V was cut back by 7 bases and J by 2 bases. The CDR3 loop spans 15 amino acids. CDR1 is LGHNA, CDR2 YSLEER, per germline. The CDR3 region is CASTPWTGDTDTQYI. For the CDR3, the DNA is TGCGCCAGCACCCCTTGGACAGGGGACACAGATACGCAGTATATT.

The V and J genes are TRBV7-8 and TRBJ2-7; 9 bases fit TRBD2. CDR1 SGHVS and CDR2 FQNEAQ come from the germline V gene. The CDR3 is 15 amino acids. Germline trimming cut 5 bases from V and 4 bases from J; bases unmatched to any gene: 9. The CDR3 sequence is CASSPPGLADYEQYF. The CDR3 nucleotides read TGTGCCAGCAGCCCTCCGGGACTAGCCGATTACGAGCAGTACTTC.

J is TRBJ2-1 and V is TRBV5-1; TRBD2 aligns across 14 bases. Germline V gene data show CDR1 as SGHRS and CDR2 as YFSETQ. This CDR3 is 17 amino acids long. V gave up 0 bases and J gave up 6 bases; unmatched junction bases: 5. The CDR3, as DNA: TGCGCCAGCAGCTTGGGACTAGCGGGAGGGCCGGTCAATGAGCAGTTCTTC. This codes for CASSLGLAGGPVNEQFF.

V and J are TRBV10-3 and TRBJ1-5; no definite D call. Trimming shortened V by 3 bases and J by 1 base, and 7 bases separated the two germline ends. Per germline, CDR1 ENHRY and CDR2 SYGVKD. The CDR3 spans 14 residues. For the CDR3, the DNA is TGTGCCATCAGTGAAGACGGAAGCAATCAGCCCCAGCATTTT. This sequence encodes CAISEDGSNQPQHF.

CDR3 sequence (DNA): TGTGCCAGCATTGAACAGGGAAGAGTCACTGAAGCTTTCTTT. It specifies CASIEQGRVTEAFF. The chain is built from TRBV6-7 and TRBJ1-1, with a possible D match to TRBD1 (6 bases). TRBV6-7 qualifies as an ORF whose function is uncertain. The V and J ends lost 7 bases and 4 bases respectively, with 16 bases between them. The CDR3 has 14 residues.

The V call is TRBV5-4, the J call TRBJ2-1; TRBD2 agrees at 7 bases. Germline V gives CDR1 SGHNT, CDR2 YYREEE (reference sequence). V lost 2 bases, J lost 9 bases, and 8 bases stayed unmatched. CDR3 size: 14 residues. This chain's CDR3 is CASSFYGGSGEQFF. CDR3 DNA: TGTGCCAGCAGCTTCTACGGCGGGAGCGGTGAGCAGTTCTTC. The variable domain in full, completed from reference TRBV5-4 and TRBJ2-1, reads ETGVTQSPTHLIKTRGQQVTLRCSSQSGHNTVSWYQQALGQGPQFIFQYYREEENGRGNFPPRFSGLQFPNYSSELNVNALELDDSALYLCASSFYGGSGEQFFGPGTRLTVL.

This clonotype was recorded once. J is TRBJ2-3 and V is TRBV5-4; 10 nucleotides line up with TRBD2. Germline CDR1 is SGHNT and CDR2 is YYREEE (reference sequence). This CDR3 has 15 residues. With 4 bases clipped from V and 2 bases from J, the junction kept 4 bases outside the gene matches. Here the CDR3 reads CASSRGLAITDTQYF. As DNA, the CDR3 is TGTGCCAGCAGCCGGGGACTAGCGATCACAGATACGCAGTATTTT.

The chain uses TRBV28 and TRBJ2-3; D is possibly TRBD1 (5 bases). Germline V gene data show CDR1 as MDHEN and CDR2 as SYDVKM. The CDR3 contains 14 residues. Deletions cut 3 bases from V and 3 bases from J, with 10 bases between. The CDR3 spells CASSLDAGTDTQYF. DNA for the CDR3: TGTGCCAGCAGTTTGGATGCAGGGACAGATACGCAGTATTTT.

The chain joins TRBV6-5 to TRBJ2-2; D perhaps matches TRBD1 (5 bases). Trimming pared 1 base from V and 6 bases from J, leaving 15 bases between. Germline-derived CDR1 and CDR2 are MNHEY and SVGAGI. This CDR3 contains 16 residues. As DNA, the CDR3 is TGTGCCAGCAGTTACTTTGGCAGGGTGACGGCCGGGGAGCTGTTTTTT. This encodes CASSYFGRVTAGELFF.

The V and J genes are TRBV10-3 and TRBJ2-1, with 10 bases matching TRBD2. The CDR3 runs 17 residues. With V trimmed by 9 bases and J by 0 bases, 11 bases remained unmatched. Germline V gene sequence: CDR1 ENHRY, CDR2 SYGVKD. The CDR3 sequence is CAISRTSGYSSYNEQFF. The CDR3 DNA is TGTGCCATTTCCCGGACTAGCGGCTATAGCTCCTACAATGAGCAGTTCTTC.

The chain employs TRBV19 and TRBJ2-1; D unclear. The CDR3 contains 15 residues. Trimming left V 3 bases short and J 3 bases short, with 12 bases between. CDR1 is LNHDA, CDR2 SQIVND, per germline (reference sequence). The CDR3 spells CASSILLGIYNEQFF. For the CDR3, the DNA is TGTGCCAGTAGTATCCTCCTAGGGATCTACAATGAGCAGTTCTTC. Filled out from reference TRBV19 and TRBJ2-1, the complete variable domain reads DGGITQSPKYLFRKEGQNVTLSCEQNLNHDAMYWYRQDPGQGLRLIYYSQIVNDFQKGDIAEGYSVSREKKESFPLTVTSAQKNPTAFYLCASSILLGIYNEQFFGPGTRLTVL.

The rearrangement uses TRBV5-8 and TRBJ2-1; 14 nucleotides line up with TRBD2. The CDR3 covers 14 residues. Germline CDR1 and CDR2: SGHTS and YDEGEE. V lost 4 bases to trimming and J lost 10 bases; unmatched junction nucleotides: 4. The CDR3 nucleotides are TGTGCCAGCAGCAGAGGACTAGCGGGAGGAGAGCAGTTCTTC. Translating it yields CASSRGLAGGEQFF.

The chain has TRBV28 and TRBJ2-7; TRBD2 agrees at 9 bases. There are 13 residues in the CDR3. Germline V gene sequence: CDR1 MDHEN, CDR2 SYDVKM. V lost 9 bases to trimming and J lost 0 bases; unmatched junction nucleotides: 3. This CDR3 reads CASRLAASYEQYF. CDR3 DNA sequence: TGTGCCAGTCGACTAGCGGCCTCCTACGAGCAGTACTTC.

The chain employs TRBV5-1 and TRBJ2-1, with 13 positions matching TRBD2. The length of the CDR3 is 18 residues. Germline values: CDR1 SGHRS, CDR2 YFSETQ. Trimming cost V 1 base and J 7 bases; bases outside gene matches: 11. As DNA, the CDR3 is TGCGCCAGCAGCTTGTCGTACGAGGAACTAGCGGGAGGGAATGAGCAGTTCTTC. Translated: CASSLSYEELAGGNEQFF.

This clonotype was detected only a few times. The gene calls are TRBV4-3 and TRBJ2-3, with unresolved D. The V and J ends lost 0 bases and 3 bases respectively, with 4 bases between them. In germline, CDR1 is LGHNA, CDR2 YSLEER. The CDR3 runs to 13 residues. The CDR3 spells CASSQEETDTQYF. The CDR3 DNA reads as TGCGCCAGCAGCCAAGAGGAGACAGATACGCAGTATTTT.